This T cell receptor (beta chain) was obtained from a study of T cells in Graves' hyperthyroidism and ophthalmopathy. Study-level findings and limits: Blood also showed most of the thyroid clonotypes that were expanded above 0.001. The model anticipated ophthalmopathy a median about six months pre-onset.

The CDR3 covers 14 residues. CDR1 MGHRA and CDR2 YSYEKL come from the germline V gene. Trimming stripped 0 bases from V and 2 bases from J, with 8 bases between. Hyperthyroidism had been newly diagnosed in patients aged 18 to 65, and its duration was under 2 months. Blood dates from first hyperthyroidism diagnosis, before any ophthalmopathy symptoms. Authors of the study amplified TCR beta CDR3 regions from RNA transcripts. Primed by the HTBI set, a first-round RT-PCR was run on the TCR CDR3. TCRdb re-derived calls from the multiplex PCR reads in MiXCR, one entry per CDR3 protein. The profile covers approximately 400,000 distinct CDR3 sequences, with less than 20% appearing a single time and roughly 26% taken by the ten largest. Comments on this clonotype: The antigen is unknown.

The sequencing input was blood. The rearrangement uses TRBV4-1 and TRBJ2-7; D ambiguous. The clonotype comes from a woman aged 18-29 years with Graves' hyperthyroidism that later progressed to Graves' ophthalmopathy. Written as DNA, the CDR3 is TGCGCCAGCAGCCAAGATGAGGTTACCTACGAGCAGTACTTC. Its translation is CASSQDEVTYEQYF.